This T cell receptor (beta chain) was identified during a study of T cells after yellow fever vaccination. The study's findings and limits: It was a weaker secondary response, yet one that peaked faster, at day 5 versus 15. There was a possibility that FACS-sorted repertoires contained abundant clonotypes contaminating from the bulk population.

V lost 3 bases and J 2 bases, leaving 8 bases between the germline ends. The CDR3 length is 13 residues. CDR1 SQVTM and CDR2 ANQGSEA come from the germline V gene. To note about this clonotype: Antigen unknown.

As TCR cDNA was made by 5'RACE template switching, a universal primer site and UMIs were added. TCRdb itself ran the 5' RACE reads through MiXCR, one entry per CDR3 protein. The sample has some 300,000 distinct CDR3 sequences, around 9.3% seen once. This TCR was recovered from a man in his late teens or twenties who received the YFV17D yellow fever vaccine. The sequencing here drew on CD4+ T cells sorted from PBMCs, taken 5 days after the yellow fever booster vaccination. The chain recombines TRBV29-1 with TRBJ1-5; D is undetermined. The CDR3: CSVESDGNQPQHF. CDR3 DNA sequence: TGCAGCGTTGAGTCGGATGGCAATCAGCCCCAGCATTTT.